This entry lists 25 T cell receptor beta chains sequenced from one sample in a study of T cell responses to AZD1222 COVID-19 vaccine. Using immunoSEQ multiplex PCR, the repertoire was profiled, and TCRdb retains in-frame clones only, with some absent. The sample holds some 150,000 clones, roughly 90% seen once. The specimen was peripheral blood, collected 28 days after the second dose of the MenACWY control vaccine. The receptors shown here come from an adult who received the MenACWY meningococcal vaccine as a control.

This clone came up once. This sequence joins TRBV5-4 and TRBJ1-1, with D possibly TRBD1 on 6 matching bases. Between the trimmed V and J ends, which lost 0 bases and 14 bases, there was a span of 17 bases. The CDR3 contains 13 residues. CDR1 and CDR2 (germline): SGHNT, YYREEE (reference sequence). The CDR3 loop is CASSLDGRGEGFF. The CDR3 DNA is TGTGCCAGCAGCTTGGACGGCAGGGGAGAAGGCTTCTTT. Looking up the rest from reference TRBV5-4 and TRBJ1-1 gives the full variable domain: ETGVTQSPTHLIKTRGQQVTLRCSSQSGHNTVSWYQQALGQGPQFIFQYYREEENGRGNFPPRFSGLQFPNYSSELNVNALELDDSALYLCASSLDGRGEGFFGQGTRLTVV.

The J gene is TRBJ2-5, the V gene TRBV2, with 9 positions matching TRBD1. This CDR3 spans 13 amino acids. V dropped 6 bases and J dropped 5; count of bases not matched to a gene: 4. Per the germline V gene, CDR1 is SNHLY and CDR2 is FYNNEI. Written as DNA, the CDR3 is TGTGCCAGCAGGACAGGGGGTGGGGAGACCCAGTACTTC. This encodes CASRTGGGETQYF.

This clone was counted a single time. DNA for the CDR3: TGTGCCAGCAGTTTAATACACGCGAACACTGAAGCTTTCTTT. Its protein product is CASSLIHANTEAFF. This chain links TRBV28 with TRBJ1-1; D unresolved. CDR1 and CDR2 (germline): MDHEN, SYDVKM. V shed 2 bases and J shed 1 base, with 8 bases lying between them. The CDR3 length is 14 residues.

This rearrangement joins TRBV10-3 to TRBJ2-7, with D perhaps matching TRBD1 or TRBD2 (5 bases each). The CDR3 sequence is 15 residues long. Germline values: CDR1 ENHRY, CDR2 SYGVKD. V was trimmed by 5 bases and J by 2 bases, leaving 16 bases between them. The CDR3 DNA is TGTGCCATCAGTAGGGGCCGGGACCGCCCCTACGAGCAGTACTTC. Its protein product is CAISRGRDRPYEQYF.

The chain links TRBV19 to TRBJ2-7, with D possibly being TRBD2 (5 bases). V lost 1 base to trimming and J lost 3 bases, with 13 bases between them. The CDR3 sequence is 15 residues long. Germline V gives CDR1 LNHDA, CDR2 SQIVND (reference sequence). The CDR3 sequence is CASSIAPSTHYEQYF. Written as DNA, the CDR3 is TGTGCCAGTAGTATAGCTCCTAGCACCCACTACGAGCAGTACTTC. The whole variable domain, filled in from reference TRBV19 and TRBJ2-7, reads DGGITQSPKYLFRKEGQNVTLSCEQNLNHDAMYWYRQDPGQGLRLIYYSQIVNDFQKGDIAEGYSVSREKKESFPLTVTSAQKNPTAFYLCASSIAPSTHYEQYFGPGTRLTVT.

Concerning this clone itself: Other DNA sequences in this sample translate to the same CDR3. The chain uses TRBV18 and TRBJ2-5; D gene unclear. Germline V gene sequence: CDR1 KGHSH, CDR2 LQKENI. This CDR3 contains 11 residues. Trimming removed 3 bases from V and 5 bases from J, with 4 bases in between. The CDR3 DNA reads TGTGCCAGCTCACCCCAGGAGACCCAGTACTTC. It specifies CASSPQETQYF.

CDR3 sequence reads: CASRGGPTNSPLHF. CDR3 DNA sequence: TGTGCCAGCAGAGGTGGACCGACAAATTCACCCCTCCACTTT. The V gene is TRBV5-6, the J gene TRBJ1-6; D is unclear. Trimming removed 5 bases from V and 7 bases from J, with 13 bases in between. Germline V gene data show CDR1 as SGHDT and CDR2 as YYEEEE. The CDR3 spans 14 residues.

The chain combines TRBV7-3 with TRBJ1-2; 12 bases align to TRBD1. Trimming at V came to 3 bases and at J to 4 bases, leaving 6 bases not matched to a gene. Germline CDR1 and CDR2: SGHTA and FQGTGA. This CDR3 has 16 residues. This chain's CDR3 is CASSLAPGQGAYGYTF. The CDR3 DNA reads TGTGCCAGCAGCTTGGCTCCGGGACAGGGGGCCTATGGCTACACCTTC.

The rearrangement links TRBV5-1 to TRBJ2-3; 8 bases are a match to TRBD2. This CDR3 contains 15 residues. V dropped 6 bases and J dropped 3; count of bases not matched to a gene: 9. Germline values: CDR1 SGHRS, CDR2 YFSETQ. DNA for the CDR3: TGCGCCAGCACCACACGGGGGGGGCCAACAGATACGCAGTATTTT. This codes for CASTTRGGPTDTQYF.

V usage is TRBV6-5 and J usage is TRBJ2-3; 7 positions agree with TRBD2. Germline lookup yields CDR1 MNHEY and CDR2 SVGAGI. The CDR3 extends over 13 amino acids. The CDR3 DNA is TGTGCGGTGGGGGGGAAGGGCACAGATACGCAGTATTTT. Amino acids: CAVGGKGTDTQYF.

Here the CDR3 DNA reads TGTGCCAGCAGCTTGAGACTTGAGGGTAATTCACCCCTCCACTTT. Translating gives CASSLRLEGNSPLHF. The chain recombines TRBV5-6 with TRBJ1-6; no definite D call. CDR1 is SGHDT and CDR2 is YYEEEE in the germline V gene. The CDR3 loop spans 15 amino acids. The germline V and J ends were trimmed by 1 base and 6 bases, with 11 bases remaining between them.

This clone has just one count. The rearrangement joins TRBV6-5 to TRBJ2-3; no clear D. The germline V gene has CDR1 MNHEY and CDR2 SVGAGI. The CDR3 sequence is 12 residues long. The V end lost 7 bases, the J end lost 5 bases, and 10 bases lay between the germline ends. CDR3 in DNA: TGTGCCAGCACCCAAGCCGGAGATACGCAGTATTTT. As protein: CASTQAGDTQYF.

CDR3 in amino acids: CASSEGERGAPEKLFF. CDR3 DNA sequence: TGTGCCAGCAGTGAAGGGGAACGGGGGGCGCCTGAAAAACTGTTTTTT. The genes are TRBV6-1 and TRBJ1-4; possibly TRBD1 for D (6 bases). CDR3 length: 16 residues. V gave up 1 base and J gave up 7 bases, with 16 bases separating them. Germline-derived CDR1 and CDR2 are MNHNS and SASEGT.

The chain combines TRBV5-1 with TRBJ1-5; TRBD1 matches 8 bases. The germline V gene has CDR1 SGHRS and CDR2 YFSETQ. V dropped 0 bases and J dropped 2; count of bases not matched to a gene: 1. The CDR3 is 15 amino acids. The CDR3 DNA sequence: TGCGCCAGCAGCTTGGAGACAGGGGGCAATCAGCCCCAGCATTTT. Amino acid sequence: CASSLETGGNQPQHF. The whole variable domain, filled in from reference TRBV5-1 and TRBJ1-5, reads KAGVTQTPRYLIKTRGQQVTLSCSPISGHRSVSWYQQTPGQGLQFLFEYFSETQRNKGNFPGRFSGRQFSNSRSEMNVSTLELGDSALYLCASSLETGGNQPQHFGDGTRLSIL.

The chain joins TRBV5-1 to TRBJ2-1; TRBD2 might be the D (5 bases). This CDR3 has 13 residues. V was trimmed by 4 bases and J by 7 bases, leaving 12 bases between them. Germline-derived CDR1 and CDR2 are SGHRS and YFSETQ. The CDR3 bases are TGCGCCAGCAGCCTATACACTAGAAATGAGCAGTTCTTC. It codes for CASSLYTRNEQFF.

This chain uses TRBV28 with TRBJ1-5, with 9 bases fitting TRBD1. J lost 3 bases, V lost 4 bases, and 4 bases had no gene match. CDR1 MDHEN and CDR2 SYDVKM come from the germline V gene. This CDR3 comprises 15 residues. The CDR3: CASSSGQGHNQPQHF. The CDR3 DNA is TGTGCCAGCAGTTCGGGACAGGGCCACAATCAGCCCCAGCATTTT.

The genes are TRBV11-2 and TRBJ2-2, with D unclear. CDR1 is SGHAT and CDR2 is FQNNGV in the germline V gene. V dropped 4 bases and J dropped 5 bases, with 11 bases sitting between them. CDR3 length: 14 amino acids. CDR3 residues: CASSSSLGTGELFF. The CDR3 DNA reads as TGTGCCAGCAGCTCCTCCCTGGGGACCGGGGAGCTGTTTTTT.

This chain links TRBV18 with TRBJ1-1; 8 bases line up with TRBD1. The CDR3 extends over 14 amino acids. V shed 4 bases and J 2 bases; nucleotides not matched to a gene: 3. Per the germline V gene, CDR1 is KGHSH and CDR2 is LQKENI. The CDR3 region is CASSLDRGNTEAFF. In nucleotides, the CDR3 is TGTGCCAGCTCACTAGACAGGGGAAACACTGAAGCTTTCTTT. Looking up the rest from reference TRBV18 and TRBJ1-1 gives the full variable domain: NAGVMQNPRHLVRRRGQEARLRCSPMKGHSHVYWYRQLPEEGLKFMVYLQKENIIDESGMPKERFSAEFPKEGPSILRIQQVVRGDSAAYFCASSLDRGNTEAFFGQGTRLTVV.

The chain joins TRBV6-2 or TRBV6-3 to TRBJ2-2; 8 bases fit TRBD2. After removal of 6 bases from V and 3 bases from J, the junction contained 6 bases not matched to a gene. Germline CDR1 reads MNHEY; CDR2 reads SVGEGT. The CDR3 contains 15 residues. In nucleotides, the CDR3 is TGTGCCAGCAGCCGACCAGCGGGAGACACCGGGGAGCTGTTTTTT. Translated: CASSRPAGDTGELFF.

The V and J genes are TRBV28 and TRBJ1-3; 7 positions match TRBD1. Germline assignment: CDR1 MDHEN and CDR2 SYDVKM. The V gene end was trimmed by 8 bases and the J gene end by 3 bases; junction bases not matched to a gene: 10. This CDR3 contains 15 residues. DNA for the CDR3: TGTGCCAGCTCCCCCCGGACAGGATTTGGAAACACCATATATTTT. This encodes CASSPRTGFGNTIYF.

This rearrangement joins TRBV7-8 to TRBJ1-1; no reliable D call. CDR1 and CDR2 (germline): SGHVS, FQNEAQ. The CDR3 length is 11 residues. V gave up 4 bases and J gave up 9 bases, with 9 bases separating them. The DNA for the CDR3 is TGTGCCAGCAGCTCCGGGATTCAAGCTTTCTTT. Its translation: CASSSGIQAFF.

The chain employs TRBV6-2 or TRBV6-3 and TRBJ2-7, with D possibly being TRBD1 (6 bases). Per the germline V gene, CDR1 is MNHEY and CDR2 is SVGEGT. With 1 base removed from V and 2 bases from J, the gap between germline ends came to 12 bases. This CDR3 comprises 15 residues. CDR3 DNA: TGTGCCAGCAGTTACTTCGAGGGGGTACCCTACGAGCAGTACTTC. Translating gives CASSYFEGVPYEQYF.

This clone has a handful of counts. In nucleotides, the CDR3 is TGTGCCAGCAGCTTGGAGTGGGCCAACGTCCTGACTTTC. As protein: CASSLEWANVLTF. This chain connects TRBV5-4 to TRBJ2-6, with D unclear. The V gene's germline CDR1 is SGHNT and CDR2 YYREEE (reference sequence). V was cut by 0 bases and J by 5 bases, with 3 bases left in between. The CDR3 loop spans 13 amino acids.

The chain links TRBV5-6 to TRBJ2-1; D ambiguous. V was pared by 0 bases and J by 3 bases, with 13 bases between. Germline-derived CDR1 and CDR2 are SGHDT and YYEEEE. CDR3 size: 16 residues. CDR3 region: CASSLGASLYYNEQFF. The CDR3 bases are TGTGCCAGCAGCTTGGGAGCGTCCCTATACTACAATGAGCAGTTCTTC.

The V call is TRBV5-1, the J call TRBJ1-4; no clear D gene. Trimming shortened V by 0 bases and J by 4 bases, and 7 bases separated the two germline ends. There are 14 residues in the CDR3. The germline gives CDR1 SGHRS, CDR2 YFSETQ. CDR3 sequence (DNA): TGCGCCAGCAGCTTGGGCGGCAGTAATGAAAAACTGTTTTTT. It yields the protein CASSLGGSNEKLFF.